A single T cell receptor beta chain is shown here with its context. The data stem from a study of control samples from healthy donors and cancer patients. The V and J ends lost 6 bases and 3 bases, in that order; junction bases with no gene match: 1. Germline V gene lookup returns CDR1 MNHNY and CDR2 SVGAGI (reference sequence). The CDR3 consists of 13 residues. The assay was immunoSEQ multiplex PCR, and TCRdb's table has in-frame clones only and misses some. The profile shows about 80,000 clones, 84% of them singletons. This rearrangement joins TRBV6-6 to TRBJ2-3; TRBD1 aligns across 9 bases. Source material: PBMCs. This TCR was sampled from a man aged 60 to 75 with head and neck cancer. CDR3 loop: CASSGQGTDTQYF. DNA of the CDR3: TGTGCCAGCAGCGGACAGGGGACAGATACGCAGTATTTT.